Following are 5 T cell receptor beta chains from one sample sequenced in a study of shared clonotypes between healthy human individuals. The naive CD8 subset, CD45RO-negative cells positively selected for CCR7, excluded terminally differentiated effector memory CD45RA+ cells. The method was immunoSEQ multiplex PCR; TCRdb's version includes in-frame clones alone and lacks a portion of them. The table records around 2.1 million clones, 85% to 95% of them present only once. Sequencing was done on a sample of naive CD8+ T cells from PBMCs. Source of these receptors: a man aged 18 to 29 in good health. Some clones in this sample may be carry-over from other donors' samples.

In the case of this clone: The identical CDR3 is also encoded by other nucleotide sequences in the sample. J is TRBJ2-7 and V is TRBV28; D is unclear. The CDR3 runs 16 residues. Germline-derived CDR1 and CDR2 are MDHEN and SYDVKM. V dropped 5 bases and J dropped 1 base, with 18 bases sitting between them. The CDR3 region has the DNA TGTGCCAGCAGTCCCCCCCCTCCGGTTGAGTCCTACGAGCAGTACTTC. Protein product: CASSPPPPVESYEQYF.

This chain connects TRBV29-1 to TRBJ2-1, with a tentative D call TRBD2 (6 bases). Germline assignment: CDR1 SQVTM and CDR2 ANQGSEA. The length of the CDR3 is 15 residues. Trimming removed 5 bases from V and 3 bases from J, with 17 bases in between. The CDR3 DNA sequence: TGCAGCGTTAAGGGACTGGACCTAATCTACAATGAGCAGTTCTTC. It translates to CSVKGLDLIYNEQFF.

This clone was seen only once. Germline is not matched at one junction end, which may reflect a read error. The chain couples TRBV19 to TRBJ1-4; D might be TRBD1 (6 bases). The germline V gene encodes CDR1 LNHDA and CDR2 SQIVND (reference sequence). The length of the CDR3 is 19 residues. CDR3 nucleotide sequence: TGTGCCAGTAGTATAGATCTATACTCGGAGACAGGCACTATTGAAAAACTGTTTTTT. Its protein is CASSIDLYSETGTIEKLFF.

V usage is TRBV6-5 and J usage is TRBJ2-7; D may correspond to TRBD1 or TRBD2 (7 bases each). The V gene's germline CDR1 is MNHEY and CDR2 SVGAGI. V was trimmed by 5 bases and J by 0 bases, leaving 11 bases between them. This CDR3 is 14 amino acids long. The CDR3: CASSARGGSYEQYF. DNA of the CDR3: TGTGCCAGCAGTGCCAGGGGGGGCTCCTACGAGCAGTACTTC.

The chain uses TRBV10-3 and TRBJ1-2; perhaps TRBD1 as D (6 bases). This CDR3 region has 17 residues. With 0 bases removed from V and 6 bases from J, the gap between germline ends came to 20 bases. Germline lookup yields CDR1 ENHRY and CDR2 SYGVKD. The CDR3 loop is CAISESWRGGQEDGYTF. CDR3 DNA: TGTGCCATCAGTGAGTCGTGGAGGGGGGGGCAGGAGGATGGCTACACCTTC.